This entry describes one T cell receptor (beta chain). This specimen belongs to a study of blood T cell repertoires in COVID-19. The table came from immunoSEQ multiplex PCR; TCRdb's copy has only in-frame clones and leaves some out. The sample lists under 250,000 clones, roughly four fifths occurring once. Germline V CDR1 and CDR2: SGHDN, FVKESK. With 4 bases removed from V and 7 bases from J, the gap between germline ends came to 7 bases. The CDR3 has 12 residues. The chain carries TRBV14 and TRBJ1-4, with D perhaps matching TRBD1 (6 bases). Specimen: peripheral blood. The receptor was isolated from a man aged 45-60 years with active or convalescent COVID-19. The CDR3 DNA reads TGTGCCAGCAGCCCACAGGGTGAAAAACTGTTTTTT. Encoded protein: CASSPQGEKLFF. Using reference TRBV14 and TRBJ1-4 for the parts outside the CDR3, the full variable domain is EAGVTQFPSHSVIEKGQTVTLRCDPISGHDNLYWYRRVMGKEIKFLLHFVKESKQDESGMPNNRFLAERTGGTYSTLKVQPAELEDSGVYFCASSPQGEKLFFGSGTQLSVL.